One sample yielded the 2 T cell receptor beta chains listed below, sequenced in a study of spatial heterogeneity in lung cancer. The time point was: sample taken at primary tumor resection. In each case, whole RNA from tumor, nontumor lung or frozen PBMC was sequenced unsorted. In TCRdb, the 5' RACE reads were re-called with MiXCR into one record per CDR3 protein. This table has about 85,000 distinct CDR3 sequences, roughly a fifth appearing once. The input for sequencing was PBMCs, taken at surgery. The receptor set was obtained from a male donor with early-stage non-small cell lung cancer.

The gene calls are TRBV7-9 and TRBJ2-7, with D possibly being TRBD2 (5 bases). Trimming took 3 bases from V and 2 from J, leaving 14 bases between them. Germline V lookup: CDR1 SEHNR, CDR2 FQNEAQ (reference sequence). CDR3 length: 15 amino acids. The CDR3: CASSFLHDGTYEQYF. The CDR3 DNA reads TGTGCCAGCAGCTTCCTGCACGACGGGACCTACGAGCAGTACTTC.

The chain combines TRBV5-1 with TRBJ1-1; weak D call: TRBD1 (5 bases). The CDR3 has 13 amino acids. CDR1 is SGHRS and CDR2 is YFSETQ in the germline V gene. The V and J ends lost 7 bases and 1 base respectively, with 11 bases between them. The CDR3 here is CASGPGPNTEAFF. The CDR3, as DNA: TGCGCCAGCGGTCCGGGGCCGAACACTGAAGCTTTCTTT.